This TCR beta chain originates from a study of neurological immune-mediated disorders. This clonotype came up many times. TCRdb analysed the 5' RACE reads with MiXCR anew, one entry per CDR3 protein. The sample records 100,000 or so distinct CDR3 sequences, around 3.3% being singletons. This CDR3 contains 13 residues. Germline CDR1 SGHTA, CDR2 FQGNSA. The V end lost 2 bases, the J end lost 3 bases, and 6 bases lay between the germline ends. This clonotype originated in a woman between 18 and 30 years old with multiple sclerosis. The material sequenced was PBMCs. V and J are TRBV7-2 and TRBJ2-3, with no clear D. The CDR3 DNA reads TGTGCCAGCAGCTTATTTGAGACAGATACGCAGTATTTT. Protein: CASSLFETDTQYF.